Listed here is a single T cell receptor beta chain. There is no known antigen for this receptor. The input lacks base qualities; no much larger clone sits a single base away. The trial excluded patients who had a history of autoimmune disease or who were on systemic immunosuppression. Peripheral blood for TCR sequencing was collected from all dose cohorts at baseline, on cycle 4 day 1, and on cycle 7 day 1. Samples came from an open-label, multicenter, first-in-human phase I dose-escalation trial of ivuxolimab. The trial enrolled adults with locally advanced or metastatic head and neck squamous cell, hepatocellular, melanoma or renal cell carcinoma. CD4+ and CD8+ T cells were sorted separately from peripheral blood before TCR sequencing. This record comes from a study of OX40 agonist ivuxolimab in advanced cancers. At the level of the whole study: Ivuxolimab, which targeted the costimulatory receptor OX40 (CD134), was an agonistic, fully human IgG2 monoclonal antibody. Intravenous ivuxolimab was administered to patients every 2 weeks at six dose levels: 0.01, 0.1, 0.3, 1.5, 3 and 10 mg/kg. Of the approximately 54 dose-escalation patients, hepatocellular carcinoma was present in around 19, melanoma in some 15, renal cell carcinoma in 9 and head and neck cancer in 9. The dose-escalation cohort was 82.7% male with a mean age of approximately 60 years, ranging from about 20 to 80. Patients were allowed to have had prior anti-PD-1, anti-PD-L1 or anti-CTLA-4 therapy, and around 40% of the dose-escalation patients had previously received checkpoint inhibitors. Partial responses occurred in three dose-escalation patients: two with cutaneous melanoma and one with hepatocellular carcinoma. Peripheral TCRbeta sequencing was intended to test whether TCR sequence diversity was altered and clonal T-cell expansion was caused by ivuxolimab. The paper reports the monotherapy dose-escalation portion (N of about 54 patients) of the phase I ivuxolimab trial. Overall results and qualifications from the work: The antigen specificity of the peripheral T cells that underwent clonal expansion was not determined. Clonal expansion of both CD4+ and CD8+ blood T cells was observed from baseline to week 6 at doses 0.1 to 3.0 mg/kg. Low levels of normalized T-cell clonal expansion were also seen in some nonresponding patients. On average, CD8+ T cells showed more expanded clones than CD4+ T cells after ivuxolimab. In the 0.1-3.0 mg/kg groups, partial responders had among the lowest normalized peripheral clonal expansion, particularly in CD8+ T cells.

Its CDR3 holds 14 amino acids, cysteine through phenylalanine. Here the CDR3 DNA is all that survives: 42 bases in frame from base 1. Per the germline V gene (reference sequence), MNHEY is the CDR1 and SMNVEV is the CDR2. Trimming takes 3 bases from V and 0 bases from J, and the germline ends sit 9 bases apart. To sequence the TCRbeta CDR3 region, genomic DNA was isolated from the sorted cells. The immunoSEQ Assay was used to sequence the TCRbeta CDR3 regions. This is the immuneACCESS table as TCRdb keeps it, with only in-frame sequences that have V and J called. A part of the clones is gone; compared with another copy, unresolved V genes explain less than half, and the rest is unexplained. The sample table contains about 160,000 clones; only one count was recorded for roughly 92% of them. Approximately 0.32% of the sample comes from the top ten.

Recombination linked TRBV27 to TRBJ2-7; the D gene lacks a confident call. The receptor's source is an adult with an advanced solid tumor such as melanoma, head and neck, liver or kidney cancer. Sequences were derived from CD4+ or CD8+ T cells sorted from blood, sampled in a trial of the OX40 agonist ivuxolimab. The nucleotide sequence is TGTGCCAGCAGTTTCGGACGGAGCTCCTACGAGCAGTACTTC. It translates as CASSFGRSSYEQYF.